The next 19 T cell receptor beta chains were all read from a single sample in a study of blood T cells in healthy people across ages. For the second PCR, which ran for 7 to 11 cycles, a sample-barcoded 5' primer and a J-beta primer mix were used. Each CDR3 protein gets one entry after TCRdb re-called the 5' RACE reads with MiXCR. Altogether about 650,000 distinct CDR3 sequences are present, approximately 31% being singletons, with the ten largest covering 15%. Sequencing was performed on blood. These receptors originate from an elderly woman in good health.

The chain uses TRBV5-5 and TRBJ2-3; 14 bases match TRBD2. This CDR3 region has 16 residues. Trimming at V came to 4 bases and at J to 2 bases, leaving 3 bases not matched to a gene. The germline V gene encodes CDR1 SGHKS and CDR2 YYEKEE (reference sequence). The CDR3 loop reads CASSPGLAGVTDTQYF. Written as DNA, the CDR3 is TGTGCCAGCAGCCCGGGACTAGCGGGGGTCACAGATACGCAGTATTTT.

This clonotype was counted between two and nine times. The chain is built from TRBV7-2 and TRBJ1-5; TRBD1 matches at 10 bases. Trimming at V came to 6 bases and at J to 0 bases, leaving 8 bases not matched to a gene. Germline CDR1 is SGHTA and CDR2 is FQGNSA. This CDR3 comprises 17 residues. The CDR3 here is CASRSGTGVFSNQPQHF. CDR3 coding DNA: TGTGCCAGCAGATCCGGGACAGGGGTCTTTAGCAATCAGCCCCAGCATTTT.

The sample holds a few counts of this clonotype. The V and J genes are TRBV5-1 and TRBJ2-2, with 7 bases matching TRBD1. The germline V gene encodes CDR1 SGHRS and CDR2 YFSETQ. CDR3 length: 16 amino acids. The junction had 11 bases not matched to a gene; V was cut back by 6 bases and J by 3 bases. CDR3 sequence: CASNFWDRPDTGELFF. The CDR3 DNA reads TGCGCCAGCAACTTTTGGGACAGACCCGACACCGGGGAGCTGTTTTTT. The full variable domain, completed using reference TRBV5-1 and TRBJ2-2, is KAGVTQTPRYLIKTRGQQVTLSCSPISGHRSVSWYQQTPGQGLQFLFEYFSETQRNKGNFPGRFSGRQFSNSRSEMNVSTLELGDSALYLCASNFWDRPDTGELFFGEGSRLTVL.

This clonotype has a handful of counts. The CDR3 sequence is CASSYGVVGYTF. In nucleotides, the CDR3 is TGTGCCAGCAGTTACGGGGTAGTGGGCTACACCTTC. This chain connects TRBV6-1 to TRBJ1-2; D uncertain. CDR1 and CDR2 from the germline V gene are MNHNS and SASEGT. V was trimmed by 5 bases and J by 8 bases, leaving 12 bases between them. There are 12 residues in the CDR3.

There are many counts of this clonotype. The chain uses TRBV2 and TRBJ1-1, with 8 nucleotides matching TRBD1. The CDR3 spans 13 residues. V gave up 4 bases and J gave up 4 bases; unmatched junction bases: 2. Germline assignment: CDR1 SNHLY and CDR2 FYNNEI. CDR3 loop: CASSAGQGTEAFF. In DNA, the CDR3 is TGTGCCAGCAGTGCTGGACAGGGCACTGAAGCTTTCTTT.

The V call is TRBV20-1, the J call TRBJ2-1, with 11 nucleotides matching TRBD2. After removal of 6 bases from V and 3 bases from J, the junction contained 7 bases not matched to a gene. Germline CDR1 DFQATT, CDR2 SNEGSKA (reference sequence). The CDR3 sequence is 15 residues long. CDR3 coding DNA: TGCAGTGCGAGGGCTACTAGCGGGGGCTACAATGAGCAGTTCTTC. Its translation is CSARATSGGYNEQFF.

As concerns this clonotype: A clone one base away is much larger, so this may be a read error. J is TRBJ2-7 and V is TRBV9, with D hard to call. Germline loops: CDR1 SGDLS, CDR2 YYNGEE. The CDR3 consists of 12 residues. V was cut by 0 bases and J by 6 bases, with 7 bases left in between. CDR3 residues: CASSVDECEQYF. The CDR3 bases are TGTGCCAGCAGCGTAGACGAATGCGAGCAGTACTTC.

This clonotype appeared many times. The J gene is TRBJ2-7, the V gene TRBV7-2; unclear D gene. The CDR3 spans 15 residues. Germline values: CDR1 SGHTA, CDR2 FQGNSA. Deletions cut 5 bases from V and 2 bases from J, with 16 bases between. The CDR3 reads CASSPTRFLTYEQYF. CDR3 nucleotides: TGTGCCAGCAGCCCGACGCGCTTCCTAACCTACGAGCAGTACTTC.

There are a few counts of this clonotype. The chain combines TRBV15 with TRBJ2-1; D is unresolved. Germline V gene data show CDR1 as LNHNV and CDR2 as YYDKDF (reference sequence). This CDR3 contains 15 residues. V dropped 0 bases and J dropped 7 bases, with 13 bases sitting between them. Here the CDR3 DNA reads TGTGCCACCAGCAGAGATTTGAACTTTCCAAATGAGCAGTTCTTC. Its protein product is CATSRDLNFPNEQFF.

CDR3 in DNA: TGTGCCAGCAGCCAAGATCGCGTAGGGCCCCTCGGAGACGTACATCAGCCCCAGCATTTT. This gives the protein CASSQDRVGPLGDVHQPQHF. The J gene is TRBJ1-5, the V gene TRBV3-1, with D unresolved. The V gene lost 0 bases and the J gene lost 5 bases, with 26 bases spanning the gap. Germline CDR1 LGHDT, CDR2 YNNKEL (reference sequence). The CDR3 sequence is 20 residues long.

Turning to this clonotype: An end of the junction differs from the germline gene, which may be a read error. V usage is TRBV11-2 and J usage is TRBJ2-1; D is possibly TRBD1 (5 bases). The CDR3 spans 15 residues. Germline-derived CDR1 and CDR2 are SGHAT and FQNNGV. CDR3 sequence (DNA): TGTACCAGCAGCTTATTAGGGGCCGAAGGGGATGAGCAGTTCTTC. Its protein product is CTSSLLGAEGDEQFF.

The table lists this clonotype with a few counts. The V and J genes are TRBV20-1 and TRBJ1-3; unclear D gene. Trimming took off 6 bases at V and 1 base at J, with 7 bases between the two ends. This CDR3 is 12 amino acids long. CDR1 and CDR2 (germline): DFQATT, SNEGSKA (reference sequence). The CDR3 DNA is TGCAGTGCCGGGTTTTCTGGAAACACCATATATTTT. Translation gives CSAGFSGNTIYF.

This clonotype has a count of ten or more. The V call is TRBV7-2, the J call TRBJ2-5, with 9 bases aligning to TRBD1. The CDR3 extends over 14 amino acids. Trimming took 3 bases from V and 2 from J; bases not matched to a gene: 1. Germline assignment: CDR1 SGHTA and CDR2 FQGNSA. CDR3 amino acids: CASSFGTGQETQYF. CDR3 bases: TGTGCCAGCAGCTTCGGGACAGGGCAAGAGACCCAGTACTTC.

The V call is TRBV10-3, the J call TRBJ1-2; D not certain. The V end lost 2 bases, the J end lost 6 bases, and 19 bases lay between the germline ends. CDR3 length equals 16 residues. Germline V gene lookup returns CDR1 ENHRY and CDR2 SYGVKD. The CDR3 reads CAISEGRTQRMDGYTF. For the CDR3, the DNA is TGTGCCATCAGTGAGGGTAGGACCCAAAGGATGGATGGCTACACCTTC.

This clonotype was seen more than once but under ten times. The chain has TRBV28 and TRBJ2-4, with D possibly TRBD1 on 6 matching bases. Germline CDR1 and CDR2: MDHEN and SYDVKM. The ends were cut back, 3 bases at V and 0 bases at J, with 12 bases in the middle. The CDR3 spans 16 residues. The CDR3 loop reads CASSFQDSLAKNIQYF. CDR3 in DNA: TGTGCCAGCAGTTTCCAGGACAGTCTAGCCAAAAACATTCAGTACTTC.

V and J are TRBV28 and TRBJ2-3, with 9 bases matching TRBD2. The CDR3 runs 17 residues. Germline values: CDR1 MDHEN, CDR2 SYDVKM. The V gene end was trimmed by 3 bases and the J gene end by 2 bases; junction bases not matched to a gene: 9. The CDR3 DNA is TGTGCCAGCAGTTTTAGGGGACTAGCTATAACCACAGATACGCAGTATTTT. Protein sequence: CASSFRGLAITTDTQYF.

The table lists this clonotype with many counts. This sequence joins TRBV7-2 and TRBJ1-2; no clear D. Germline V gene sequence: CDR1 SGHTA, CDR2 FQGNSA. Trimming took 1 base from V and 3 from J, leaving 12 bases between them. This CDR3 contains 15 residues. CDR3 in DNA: TGTGCCAGCAGCTTAGGCGAAGGACCGCACTATGGCTACACCTTC. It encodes CASSLGEGPHYGYTF.

CDR3 region: CSASVGRANTEAFF. For the CDR3, the DNA is TGCAGTGCTAGTGTTGGAAGGGCCAACACTGAAGCTTTCTTT. The rearrangement uses TRBV20-1 and TRBJ1-1; no clear D gene. Trimming cost V 3 bases and J 2 bases, with 13 bases left between them. CDR1 is DFQATT and CDR2 is SNEGSKA in the germline V gene (reference sequence). CDR3 size: 14 residues.

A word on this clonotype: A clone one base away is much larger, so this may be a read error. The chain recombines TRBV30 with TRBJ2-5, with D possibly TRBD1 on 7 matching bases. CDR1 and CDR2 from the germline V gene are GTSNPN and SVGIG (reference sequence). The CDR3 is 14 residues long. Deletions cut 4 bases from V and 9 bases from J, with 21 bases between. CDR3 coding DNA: TGTGCCTGGATAGGGGGCTTATCGGGGGAGCCCCAGTACTTC. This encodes CAWIGGLSGEPQYF.